Below are 2 T cell receptor beta chains sequenced from a single sample in a study of T-cell reconstitution after alpha-beta-depleted transplantation in children. The library targeted TCRbeta and was prepared with unique molecular identifiers. MiXCR was run by TCRdb on the PCR reads, yielding one entry per CDR3 protein. The sample holds hundreds of thousands of distinct CDR3 sequences, about a tenth seen once. Sequencing was performed on PBMCs, taken before TCRalphabeta/CD19-depleted stem cell transplant. These TCRs come from a child less than two years old with acute myeloid leukemia, due to receive a stem cell transplant.

This clonotype was recorded at least ten times. The chain uses TRBV5-1 and TRBJ1-1; no firm D call. Germline V gives CDR1 SGHRS, CDR2 YFSETQ. V was cut by 2 bases and J by 8 bases, with 16 bases left in between. CDR3 length equals 14 residues. DNA of the CDR3: TGCGCCAGCAGCTTTGACTGGGCTTCGGTGGAAGCTTTCTTT. It codes for CASSFDWASVEAFF.

This clonotype was observed at least ten times. The rearrangement joins TRBV30 to TRBJ2-1; D possibly corresponds to TRBD1 (5 bases). Germline CDR1 and CDR2: GTSNPN and SVGIG (reference sequence). V lost 2 bases, J lost 3 bases, and 14 bases lay in between. CDR3 length: 15 residues. The CDR3 is CAWSRGLGHYNEQFF. In DNA, the CDR3 is TGTGCCTGGAGTAGGGGCCTGGGGCACTACAATGAGCAGTTCTTC.